This entry is about one TCR beta chain. It was with unique molecular identifiers that the TCRbeta library was prepared. In TCRdb, the PCR reads were re-called with MiXCR into one record per CDR3 protein. The table lists about 540,000 distinct CDR3 sequences, around 20% of them singletons, with 3% to 4% in the top ten. The data originate from a study of T-cell reconstitution after alpha-beta-depleted transplantation in children. The receptor was isolated from a human donor who donated a stem cell graft to a child with acute lymphoblastic leukemia. The material was PBMCs from the stem cell graft donor, obtained from the stem cell graft.

The CDR3 is CASSLDGTSAETQYF. CDR3 in DNA: TGCGCCAGCAGCTTGGACGGGACTAGCGCAGAGACCCAGTACTTC. V gene TRBV5-1 combines with J gene TRBJ2-5, with 10 bases aligning to TRBD2. Germline V gene sequence: CDR1 SGHRS, CDR2 YFSETQ. Trimming cost V 0 bases and J 4 bases; bases outside gene matches: 3. This CDR3 spans 15 amino acids.